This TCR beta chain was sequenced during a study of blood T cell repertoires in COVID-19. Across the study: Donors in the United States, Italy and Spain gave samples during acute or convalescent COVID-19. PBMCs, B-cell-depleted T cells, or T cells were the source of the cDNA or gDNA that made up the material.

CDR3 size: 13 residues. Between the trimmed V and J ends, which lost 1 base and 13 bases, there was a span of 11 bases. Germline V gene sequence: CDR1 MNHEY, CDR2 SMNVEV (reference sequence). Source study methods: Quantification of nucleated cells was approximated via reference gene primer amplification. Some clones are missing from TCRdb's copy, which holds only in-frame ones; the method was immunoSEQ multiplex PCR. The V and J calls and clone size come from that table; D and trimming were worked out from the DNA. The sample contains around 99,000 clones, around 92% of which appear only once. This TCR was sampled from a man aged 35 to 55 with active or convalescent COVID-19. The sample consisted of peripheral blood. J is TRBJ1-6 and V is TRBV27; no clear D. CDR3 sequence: CASSLYPGWPLHF. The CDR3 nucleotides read TGTGCCAGCAGTTTATATCCGGGTTGGCCCCTCCACTTT.